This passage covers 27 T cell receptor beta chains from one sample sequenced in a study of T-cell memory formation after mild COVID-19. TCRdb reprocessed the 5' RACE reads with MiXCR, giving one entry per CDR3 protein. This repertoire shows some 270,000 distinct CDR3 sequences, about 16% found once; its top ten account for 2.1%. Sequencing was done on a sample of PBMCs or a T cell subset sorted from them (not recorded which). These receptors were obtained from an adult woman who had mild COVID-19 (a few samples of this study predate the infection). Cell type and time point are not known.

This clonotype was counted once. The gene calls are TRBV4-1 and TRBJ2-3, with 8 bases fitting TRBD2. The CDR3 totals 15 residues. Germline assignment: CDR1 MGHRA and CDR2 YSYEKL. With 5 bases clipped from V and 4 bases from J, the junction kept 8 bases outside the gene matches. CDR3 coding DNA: TGCGCCAGCAGCTCGGGGGGGCCGGGTGCAGATACGCAGTATTTT. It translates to CASSSGGPGADTQYF.

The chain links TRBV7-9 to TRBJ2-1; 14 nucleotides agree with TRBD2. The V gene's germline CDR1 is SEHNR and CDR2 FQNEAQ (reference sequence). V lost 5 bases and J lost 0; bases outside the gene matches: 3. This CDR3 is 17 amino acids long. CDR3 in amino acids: CASSGLAGGSSYNEQFF. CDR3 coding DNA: TGTGCCAGCAGCGGACTAGCGGGAGGAAGCTCCTACAATGAGCAGTTCTTC.

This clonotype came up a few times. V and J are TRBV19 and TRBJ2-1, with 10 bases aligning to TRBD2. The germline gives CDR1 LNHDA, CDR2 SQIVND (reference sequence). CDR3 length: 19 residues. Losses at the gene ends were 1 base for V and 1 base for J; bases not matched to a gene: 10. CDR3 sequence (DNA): TGTGCCAGTAGTATAGCCCGGCTAGCGGGGGCGAGGTCCTACAATGAGCAGTTCTTC. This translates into CASSIARLAGARSYNEQFF.

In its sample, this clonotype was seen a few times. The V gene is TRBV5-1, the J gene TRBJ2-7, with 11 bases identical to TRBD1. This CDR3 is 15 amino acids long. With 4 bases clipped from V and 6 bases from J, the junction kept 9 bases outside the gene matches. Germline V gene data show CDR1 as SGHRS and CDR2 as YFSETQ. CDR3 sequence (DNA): TGCGCCAGCAGCCCGCCAGCCGGGACAGGGGGCGAGCAGTACTTC. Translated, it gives CASSPPAGTGGEQYF.

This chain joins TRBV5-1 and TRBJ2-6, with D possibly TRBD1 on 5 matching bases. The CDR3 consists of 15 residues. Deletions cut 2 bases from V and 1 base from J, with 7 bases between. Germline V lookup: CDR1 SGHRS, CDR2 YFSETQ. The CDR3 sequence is CASSFRQSGANVLTF. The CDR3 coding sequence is TGCGCCAGCAGCTTCCGACAGTCTGGGGCCAACGTCCTGACTTTC.

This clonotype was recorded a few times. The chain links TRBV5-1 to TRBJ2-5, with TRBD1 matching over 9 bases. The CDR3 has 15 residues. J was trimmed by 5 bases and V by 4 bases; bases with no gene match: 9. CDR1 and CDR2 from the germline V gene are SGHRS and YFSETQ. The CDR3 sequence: CASSVTGGSGETQYF. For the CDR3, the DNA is TGCGCCAGCAGCGTCACAGGGGGCTCGGGGGAGACCCAGTACTTC.

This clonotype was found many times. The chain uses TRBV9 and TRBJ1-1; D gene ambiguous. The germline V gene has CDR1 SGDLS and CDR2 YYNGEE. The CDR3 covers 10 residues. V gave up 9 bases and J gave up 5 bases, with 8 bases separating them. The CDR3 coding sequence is TGTGCCAAGGTTTGGACTGAAGCTTTCTTT. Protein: CAKVWTEAFF.

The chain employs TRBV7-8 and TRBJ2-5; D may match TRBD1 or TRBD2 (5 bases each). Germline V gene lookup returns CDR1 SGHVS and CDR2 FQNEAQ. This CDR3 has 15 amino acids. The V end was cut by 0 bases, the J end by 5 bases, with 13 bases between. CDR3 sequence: CASSLAWGSSETQYF. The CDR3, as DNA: TGTGCCAGCAGCTTAGCGTGGGGGTCGTCGGAGACCCAGTACTTC.

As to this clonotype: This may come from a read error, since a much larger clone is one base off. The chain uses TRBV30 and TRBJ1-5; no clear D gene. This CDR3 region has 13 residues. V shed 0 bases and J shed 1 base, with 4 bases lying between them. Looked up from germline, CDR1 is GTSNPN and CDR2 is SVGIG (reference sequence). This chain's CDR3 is CAWSVQSNQPQHF. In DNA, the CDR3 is TGTGCCTGGAGTGTACAGAGCAATCAGCCCCAGCATTTT.

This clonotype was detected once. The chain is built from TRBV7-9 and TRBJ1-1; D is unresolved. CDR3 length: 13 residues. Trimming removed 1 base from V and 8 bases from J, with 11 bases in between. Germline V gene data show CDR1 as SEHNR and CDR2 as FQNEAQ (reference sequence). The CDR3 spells CASSLEGYREAFF. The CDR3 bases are TGTGCCAGCAGCTTAGAGGGCTACCGGGAAGCTTTCTTT.

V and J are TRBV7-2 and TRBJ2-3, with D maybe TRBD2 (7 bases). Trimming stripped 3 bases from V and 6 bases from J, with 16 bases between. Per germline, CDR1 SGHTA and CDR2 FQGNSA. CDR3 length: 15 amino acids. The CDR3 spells CASSFPAGAPDTQYF. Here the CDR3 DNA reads TGTGCCAGCAGCTTTCCGGCGGGGGCCCCGGATACGCAGTATTTT.

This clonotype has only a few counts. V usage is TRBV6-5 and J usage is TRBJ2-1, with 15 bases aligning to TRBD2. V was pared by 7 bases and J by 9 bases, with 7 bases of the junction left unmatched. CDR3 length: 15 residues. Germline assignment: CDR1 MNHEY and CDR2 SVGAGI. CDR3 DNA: TGTGCCAGCAACCCGGGACTAGCGGGAGGTGGTGAGCAGTTCTTC. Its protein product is CASNPGLAGGGEQFF.

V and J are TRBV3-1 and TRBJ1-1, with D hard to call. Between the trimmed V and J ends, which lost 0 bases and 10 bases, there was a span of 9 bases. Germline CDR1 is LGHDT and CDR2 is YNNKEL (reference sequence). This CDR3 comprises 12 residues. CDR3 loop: CASSQDLGGAFF. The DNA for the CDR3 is TGTGCCAGCAGCCAAGATCTGGGCGGAGCTTTCTTT. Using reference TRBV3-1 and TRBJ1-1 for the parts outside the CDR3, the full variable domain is DTAVSQTPKYLVTQMGNDKSIKCEQNLGHDTMYWYKQDSKKFLKIMFSYNNKELIINETVPNRFSPKSPDKAHLNLHINSLELGDSAVYFCASSQDLGGAFFGQGTRLTVV.

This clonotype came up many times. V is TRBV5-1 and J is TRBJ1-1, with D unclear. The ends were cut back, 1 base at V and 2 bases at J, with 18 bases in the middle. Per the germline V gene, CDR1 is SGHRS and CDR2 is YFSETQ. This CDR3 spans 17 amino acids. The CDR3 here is CASSLSRYSYNNTEAFF. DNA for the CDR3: TGCGCCAGCAGCTTGAGCCGCTACAGCTACAACAACACTGAAGCTTTCTTT.

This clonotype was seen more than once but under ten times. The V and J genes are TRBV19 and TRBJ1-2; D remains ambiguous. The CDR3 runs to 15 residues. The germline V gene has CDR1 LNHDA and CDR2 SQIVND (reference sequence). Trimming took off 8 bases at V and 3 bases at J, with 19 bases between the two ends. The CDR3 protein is CASQPAPNEHYGYTF. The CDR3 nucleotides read TGTGCCAGTCAACCTGCCCCCAACGAACACTATGGCTACACCTTC.

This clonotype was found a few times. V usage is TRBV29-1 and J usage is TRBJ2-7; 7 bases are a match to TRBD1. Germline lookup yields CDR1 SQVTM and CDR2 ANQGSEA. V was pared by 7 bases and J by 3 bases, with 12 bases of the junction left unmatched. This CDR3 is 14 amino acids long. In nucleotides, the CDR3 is TGCAGCGCGGGGACAGCCTTTGTTATCTACGAGCAGTACTTC. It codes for CSAGTAFVIYEQYF.

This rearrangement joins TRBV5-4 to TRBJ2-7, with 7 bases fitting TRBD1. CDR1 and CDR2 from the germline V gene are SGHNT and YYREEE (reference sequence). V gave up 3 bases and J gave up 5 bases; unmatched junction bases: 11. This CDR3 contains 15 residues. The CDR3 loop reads CASSSSAIGGHEQYF. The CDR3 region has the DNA TGTGCCAGCAGCTCGTCGGCGATAGGGGGCCACGAGCAGTACTTC. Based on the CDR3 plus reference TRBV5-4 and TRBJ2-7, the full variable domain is ETGVTQSPTHLIKTRGQQVTLRCSSQSGHNTVSWYQQALGQGPQFIFQYYREEENGRGNFPPRFSGLQFPNYSSELNVNALELDDSALYLCASSSSAIGGHEQYFGPGTRLTVT.

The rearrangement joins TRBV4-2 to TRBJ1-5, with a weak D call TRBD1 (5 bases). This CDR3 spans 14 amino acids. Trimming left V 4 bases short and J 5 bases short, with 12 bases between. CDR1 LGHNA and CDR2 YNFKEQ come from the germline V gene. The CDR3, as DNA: TGTGCCAGCAGCCTTACAGGAGCTGATCAGCCCCAGCATTTT. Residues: CASSLTGADQPQHF.

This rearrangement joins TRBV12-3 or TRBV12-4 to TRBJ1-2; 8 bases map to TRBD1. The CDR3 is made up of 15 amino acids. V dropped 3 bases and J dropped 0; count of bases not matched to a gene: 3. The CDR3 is CASSFGGQANYGYTF. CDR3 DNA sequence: TGTGCCAGCAGTTTCGGGGGACAGGCTAACTATGGCTACACCTTC.

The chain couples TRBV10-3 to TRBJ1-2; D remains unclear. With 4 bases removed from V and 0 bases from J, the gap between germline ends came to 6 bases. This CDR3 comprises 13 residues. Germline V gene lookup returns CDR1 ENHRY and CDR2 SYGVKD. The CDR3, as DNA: TGTGCCATCAGTGGGACCCCTAACTATGGCTACACCTTC. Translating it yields CAISGTPNYGYTF.

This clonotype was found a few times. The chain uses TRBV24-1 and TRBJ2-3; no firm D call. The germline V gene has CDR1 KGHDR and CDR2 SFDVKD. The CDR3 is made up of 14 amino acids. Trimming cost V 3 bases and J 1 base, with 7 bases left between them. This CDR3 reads CATSDSAGTDTQYF. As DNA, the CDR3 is TGTGCCACCAGTGATAGCGCAGGCACAGATACGCAGTATTTT.

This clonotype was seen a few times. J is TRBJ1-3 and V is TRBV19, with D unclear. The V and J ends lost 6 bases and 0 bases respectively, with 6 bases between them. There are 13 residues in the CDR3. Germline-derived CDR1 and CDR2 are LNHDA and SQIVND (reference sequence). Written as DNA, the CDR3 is TGTGCCAGTAGACGGAGCTCTGGAAACACCATATATTTT. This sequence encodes CASRRSSGNTIYF.

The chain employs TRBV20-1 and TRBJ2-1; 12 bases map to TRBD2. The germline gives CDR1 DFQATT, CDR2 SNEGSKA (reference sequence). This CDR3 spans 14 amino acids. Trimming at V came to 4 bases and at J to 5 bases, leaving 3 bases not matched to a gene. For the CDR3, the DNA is TGCAGTGCTAAGACTAGCGGGAGAAACAATGAGCAGTTCTTC. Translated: CSAKTSGRNNEQFF.

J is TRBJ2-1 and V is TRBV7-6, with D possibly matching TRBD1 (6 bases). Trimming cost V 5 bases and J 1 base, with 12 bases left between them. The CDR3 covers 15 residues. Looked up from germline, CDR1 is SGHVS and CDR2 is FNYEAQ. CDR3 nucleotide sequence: TGTGCCAGCAGCCAGACAGGCGCGTCCTACAATGAGCAGTTCTTC. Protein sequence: CASSQTGASYNEQFF.

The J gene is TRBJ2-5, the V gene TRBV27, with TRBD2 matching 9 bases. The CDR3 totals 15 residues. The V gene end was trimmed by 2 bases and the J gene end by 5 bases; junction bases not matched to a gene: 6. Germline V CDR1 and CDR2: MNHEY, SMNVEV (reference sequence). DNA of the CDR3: TGTGCCAGCAGTTTAGGGCTAGCGGGGTGGGAGACCCAGTACTTC. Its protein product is CASSLGLAGWETQYF.

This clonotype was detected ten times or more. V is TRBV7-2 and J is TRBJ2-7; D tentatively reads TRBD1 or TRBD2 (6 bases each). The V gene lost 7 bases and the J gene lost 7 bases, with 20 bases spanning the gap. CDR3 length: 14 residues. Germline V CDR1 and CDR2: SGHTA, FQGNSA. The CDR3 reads CASTLISGAGEQYF. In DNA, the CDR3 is TGTGCCAGCACCCTGATCTCGGGGGCGGGGGAGCAGTACTTC.

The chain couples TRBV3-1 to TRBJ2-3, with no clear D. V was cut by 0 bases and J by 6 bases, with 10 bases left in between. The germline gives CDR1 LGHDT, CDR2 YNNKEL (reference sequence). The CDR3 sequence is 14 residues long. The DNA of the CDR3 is TGTGCCAGCAGCCAAGATCCGGTGGGGGATACGCAGTATTTT. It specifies CASSQDPVGDTQYF.